The clone carrying this T cell receptor beta chain was counted between two and nine times. A multiplex PCR was run with 60 Vbeta primers and 13 Jbeta primers. The repertoire was sequenced with immunoSEQ multiplex PCR; TCRdb's copy has only in-frame clones and lacks some. The repertoire consists of just over 150,000 clones, with 75% to 90% occurring once and the leading ten covering nearly 2%. These data are taken from a study of cytomegalovirus exposure and HLA in healthy donors. Nominally healthy donors provided the samples, though records likely missed some immune exposures. The germline V gene has CDR1 SEHNR and CDR2 FQNEAQ (reference sequence). Deletions cut 5 bases from V and 7 bases from J, with 12 bases between. The CDR3 totals 13 residues.

The J gene is TRBJ1-5, the V gene TRBV7-9; D perhaps matches TRBD1 (6 bases). This receptor was identified in a woman younger than 30 in good health and CMV-seronegative. Sequencing input: PBMCs. The CDR3 reads CASSPGVLQPQHF. The CDR3, as DNA: TGTGCCAGCAGCCCAGGGGTACTGCAGCCCCAGCATTTT.